Listed here are 18 T cell receptor beta chains from one sample, sequenced in a study of CD8 T cells in Susac syndrome (dated by TCRdb to between 2018 and 2021). Library construction relied on the immunoSEQ multiplex PCR assay. RNA was extracted with the RNeasy kit and roughly 0.45 to 1 ug was reverse transcribed using random hexamers. TCRdb reran the public reads through fastp at Q25 and MiXCR, keeping productive beta chains. Rows matching on CDR3 protein sequence are summarized as one entry with the most common DNA and genes. The sample table records roughly 200,000 distinct CDR3 sequences; approximately 93% of these occur just once. The ten largest make up around 0.1% of the sample. The material sequenced was CD4+ T cells from PBMCs. Receptors were obtained from a human donor in good health.

V and J are TRBV14 and TRBJ1-6; no reliable D call. Trimming pared 1 base from V and 7 bases from J, leaving 5 bases between. This CDR3 is 13 amino acids long. The V gene's germline CDR1 is SGHDN and CDR2 FVKESK. The DNA of the CDR3 is TGTGCCAGCAGCCAAGGGTTCAATTCACCCCTCCACTTT. The encoded protein is CASSQGFNSPLHF.

The rearrangement joins TRBV19 to TRBJ2-5; weak D call: TRBD2 (5 bases). Germline lookup yields CDR1 LNHDA and CDR2 SQIVND (reference sequence). The CDR3 loop spans 13 amino acids. Trimming removed 5 bases at V and 2 bases at J, with 9 bases between. As DNA, the CDR3 is TGTGCCAGTAGTCCGGGGTGGCAAGAGACCCAGTACTTC. Translating gives CASSPGWQETQYF.

The chain joins TRBV15 to TRBJ1-1, with 7 bases aligning to TRBD1. Germline V CDR1 and CDR2: LNHNV, YYDKDF (reference sequence). Unmatched junction bases numbered 1, after V lost 0 bases and J lost 6 bases. The CDR3 runs 13 residues. CDR3 region: CATSRDQGAEAFF. CDR3 nucleotide sequence: TGTGCCACCAGCAGAGATCAGGGGGCTGAAGCTTTCTTT.

The chain employs TRBV9 and TRBJ2-3, with TRBD2 matching over 8 bases. V shed 1 base and J 3 bases; nucleotides not matched to a gene: 7. Per the germline V gene, CDR1 is SGDLS and CDR2 is YYNGEE. This CDR3 contains 16 residues. The CDR3 is CASSVYGGVLTDTQYF. CDR3 DNA sequence: TGTGCCAGCAGCGTATACGGGGGGGTTTTGACAGATACGCAGTATTTT.

The J gene is TRBJ1-1, the V gene TRBV6-5; D call uncertain. Germline CDR1 MNHEY, CDR2 SVGAGI. The CDR3 has 14 residues. Between the trimmed V and J ends, which lost 4 bases and 1 base, there was a span of 10 bases. The CDR3: CASSSSSRNTEAFF. As DNA, the CDR3 is TGTGCCAGCAGTTCCTCGTCGAGGAACACTGAAGCTTTCTTT.

The gene calls are TRBV6-1 and TRBJ2-7; the D is unclear. There are 15 residues in the CDR3. The V end was cut by 6 bases, the J end by 3 bases, with 18 bases between. Per the germline V gene, CDR1 is MNHNS and CDR2 is SASEGT. In DNA form, the CDR3 reads TGTGCCAGCAGGGTGTCCTGGCAGGCGGTCTACGAGCAGTACGTC. Translation gives CASRVSWQAVYEQYV.

The chain uses TRBV27 and TRBJ2-2; TRBD1 or TRBD2 may be the D gene (6 bases each). The V end lost 0 bases, the J end lost 3 bases, and 8 bases lay between the germline ends. Germline V CDR1 and CDR2: MNHEY, SMNVEV (reference sequence). This CDR3 has 15 residues. The CDR3 DNA follows: TGTGCCAGCAGTTTATCTAGGGGGGACACCGGGGAGCTGTTTTTT. It yields the protein CASSLSRGDTGELFF.

The chain has TRBV19 and TRBJ2-2, with TRBD1 identical over 7 bases. Per the germline V gene, CDR1 is LNHDA and CDR2 is SQIVND (reference sequence). J lost 4 bases, V lost 10 bases, and 9 bases had no gene match. This CDR3 comprises 14 residues. The DNA for the CDR3 is TGTGCCACCTCGGACAGGCTTGGCACCGGGGAGCTGTTTTTT. This translates into CATSDRLGTGELFF. Full variable domain (rest looked up from reference TRBV19 and TRBJ2-2): DGGITQSPKYLFRKEGQNVTLSCEQNLNHDAMYWYRQDPGQGLRLIYYSQIVNDFQKGDIAEGYSVSREKKESFPLTVTSAQKNPTAFYLCATSDRLGTGELFFGEGSRLTVL.

In this sample, this clonotype turned up once. This rearrangement joins TRBV7-3 to TRBJ2-2; a weak D match, TRBD2 (6 bases). Germline V gene sequence: CDR1 SGHTA, CDR2 FQGTGA. This CDR3 spans 14 amino acids. Between the trimmed V and J ends, which lost 5 bases and 7 bases, there was a span of 14 bases. In nucleotides, the CDR3 is TGTGCCAGCAGCCCACAACGGGGGATCGGGGAGCTGTTTTTT. It codes for CASSPQRGIGELFF.

The chain recombines TRBV19 with TRBJ2-7; D may be TRBD1 or TRBD2 (5 bases each). This CDR3 has 13 amino acids. Trimming left V 6 bases short and J 4 bases short, with 13 bases between. CDR1 LNHDA and CDR2 SQIVND come from the germline V gene (reference sequence). CDR3: CASRVGTAYEQYF. The DNA of the CDR3 is TGTGCCAGTAGGGTGGGGACCGCGTACGAGCAGTACTTC.

The J gene is TRBJ2-1, the V gene TRBV15; 10 positions match TRBD2. CDR1 and CDR2 from the germline V gene are LNHNV and YYDKDF (reference sequence). V lost 0 bases, J lost 10 bases, and 15 bases stayed unmatched. The CDR3 runs 18 residues. The CDR3 nucleotides read TGTGCCACCAGCAGAGACCCTCTCATTGGGACTAGCGTAGGGGAGCAGTTCTTC. Translating gives CATSRDPLIGTSVGEQFF.

The chain joins TRBV25-1 to TRBJ2-5; D unresolved. The CDR3 loop spans 15 amino acids. Germline CDR1 MGHDK, CDR2 SYGVNS. Trimming left V 2 bases short and J 1 base short, with 11 bases between. The CDR3, as DNA: TGTGCCAGCAGTGAACTTTCAGCCTCCCAAGAGACCCAGTACTTC. It is translated as CASSELSASQETQYF. Looking up the rest from reference TRBV25-1 and TRBJ2-5 gives the full variable domain: EADIYQTPRYLVIGTGKKITLECSQTMGHDKMYWYQQDPGMELHLIHYSYGVNSTEKGDLSSESTVSRIRTEHFPLTLESARPSHTSQYLCASSELSASQETQYFGPGTRLLVL.

The chain employs TRBV29-1 and TRBJ1-2; D is uncertain. Looked up from germline, CDR1 is SQVTM and CDR2 is ANQGSEA. V was pared by 3 bases and J by 2 bases, with 7 bases between. The CDR3 runs 12 residues. DNA of the CDR3: TGCAGCGTTGACCACCCGAACTATGGCTACACCTTC. Translated: CSVDHPNYGYTF.

This chain uses TRBV5-8 with TRBJ1-5; tentatively, D is TRBD1 (5 bases). The germline V gene has CDR1 SGHTS and CDR2 YDEGEE. This CDR3 spans 15 amino acids. Trimming took off 3 bases at V and 3 bases at J, with 13 bases between the two ends. This chain's CDR3 is CASSSGSRDNQPQHF. CDR3 sequence (DNA): TGTGCCAGCAGCTCAGGGAGCAGGGACAATCAGCCCCAGCATTTT.

This sequence joins TRBV12-3 or TRBV12-4 and TRBJ1-2; D is unresolved. The ends were cut back, 1 base at V and 7 bases at J, with 13 bases in the middle. The CDR3 loop spans 14 amino acids. DNA for the CDR3: TGTGCCAGCAGTTTAGACGGGTCCGGTAGTGGCTACACCTTC. Translating it yields CASSLDGSGSGYTF.

This clonotype was seen more than once but under ten times. The CDR3 loop is CASSDRGGRETQYF. DNA for the CDR3: TGTGCCAGCAGTGATCGAGGGGGGAGGGAGACCCAGTACTTC. The rearrangement joins TRBV6-1 to TRBJ2-5; TRBD1 or TRBD2 may be the D gene (6 bases each). Germline V CDR1 and CDR2: MNHNS, SASEGT. The V end lost 3 bases, the J end lost 5 bases, and 13 bases lay between the germline ends. The CDR3 extends over 14 amino acids.

The chain recombines TRBV12-3 or TRBV12-4 with TRBJ1-5, with D possibly matching TRBD1 (5 bases). Trimming stripped 7 bases from V and 5 bases from J, with 18 bases between. This CDR3 region has 15 residues. DNA of the CDR3: TGTGCCAGCACCCCGGGACCAACTCCCGATCAGCCCCAGCATTTT. Its protein product is CASTPGPTPDQPQHF.

The chain carries TRBV7-9 and TRBJ1-1, with a tentative D call TRBD1 (5 bases). The V gene lost 7 bases and the J gene lost 8 bases, with 14 bases spanning the gap. Germline CDR1 is SEHNR and CDR2 is FQNEAQ (reference sequence). The CDR3 loop spans 12 amino acids. CDR3 protein: CASTRTPQEAFF. The CDR3 DNA reads TGTGCCAGCACCCGGACACCCCAAGAAGCTTTCTTT.